The following is a T cell receptor (beta chain) sequence with its context. This entry is derived from a study of blood T cell repertoires in COVID-19. Study background: Nucleic acid was either cDNA or gDNA, and it came from T cells, B-cell-depleted T cells, or PBMCs.

Seattle researchers signed up patients amid active infection and tracked them longitudinally. The CDR3 spans 14 residues. Germline V gene lookup returns CDR1 SGHVS and CDR2 FQNEAQ. Trimming left V 2 bases short and J 5 bases short, with 10 bases between. The protocol was immunoSEQ multiplex PCR, while the TCRdb copy is restricted to in-frame clones and leaves out a portion. Found here are some 110,000 clones, roughly four fifths of them singletons; the top ten hold 5.5% to 7.5%. This receptor was taken from a man older than 75 with COVID-19, enrolled during active disease. The material sequenced was peripheral blood. The chain is built from TRBV7-8 and TRBJ1-3, with D tentatively TRBD1 (5 bases). For the CDR3, the DNA is TGTGCCAGCAGCTTAACCCCGGACAGAAACACCATATATTTT. Amino acid sequence: CASSLTPDRNTIYF.